This TCR beta chain emerged from a study of cytomegalovirus exposure and HLA in healthy donors. Study in general: Caucasian-associated ancestry cluster membership applied to over 80% of under 450 genotyped donors.

General observations from the study: An analysis was carried out at a later point. It showed that HLA-associated TCR beta chains were more clonally expanded than equally common non-associated chains.

The PCR employed 60 Vbeta primers together with 13 Jbeta primers. The assay was immunoSEQ multiplex PCR, and TCRdb's table has in-frame clones only and misses some. Of roughly 150,000 clones detected, about three quarters appear once; the ten largest clones hold approximately 13%. Germline values: CDR1 SNHLY, CDR2 FYNNEI. This CDR3 contains 14 residues. V dropped 5 bases and J dropped 9; count of bases not matched to a gene: 8. A single count supports this clone. Its target is unknown. This TCR was sampled from a middle-aged man in good health and CMV-seropositive. The rearrangement uses TRBV2 and TRBJ2-3; 10 nucleotides align to TRBD2. The sequenced sample was PBMCs. For the CDR3, the DNA is TGTGCCAGCAGTATGCTAGCGGGGGTCAAGACGCAGTATTTT. It encodes CASSMLAGVKTQYF.